This TCR beta chain was obtained from a study of T cell changes during pregnancy in multiple sclerosis. The protocol was immunoSEQ multiplex PCR, while the TCRdb copy is restricted to in-frame clones and leaves out a portion. The sample includes around 100,000 clones, just over 90% of them seen just once. After removal of 6 bases from V and 4 bases from J, the junction contained 9 bases not matched to a gene. The CDR3 totals 15 residues. Germline V lookup: CDR1 MNHEY, CDR2 SMNVEV (reference sequence). This sequence was found in a female donor in good health, enrolled as a control in a pregnancy study. Sequenced material: peripheral blood, taken in the second trimester of pregnancy. This chain connects TRBV27 to TRBJ1-2; TRBD1 matches at 9 bases. CDR3 amino acids: CASRYGTGLTYGYTF. Here the CDR3 DNA reads TGTGCCAGCAGGTACGGGACAGGGTTAACCTATGGCTACACCTTC.